This T cell receptor beta chain was profiled in a study of OX40 agonist ivuxolimab in advanced cancers. Study overall: Of the patients, three showed partial responses, one with hepatocellular carcinoma and two with cutaneous melanoma.

Notes on this clone: Other DNA sequences of this sample code for an identical CDR3.

Assay used: immunoSEQ multiplex PCR; TCRdb lists only in-frame clones, some missing. The repertoire includes approximately 74,000 clones, 75% to 95% of them detected once, and less than 0.6% sits in the top ten. Prior autoimmune disease or systemic immunosuppression barred patients. Baseline was the first blood sampling point, followed by cycle 4 day 1 and cycle 7 day 1. The germline V gene encodes CDR1 SGHNT and CDR2 YENEEA. V was pared by 1 base and J by 0 bases, with 5 bases between. The CDR3 has 14 amino acids. The starting material was CD4+ or CD8+ T cells sorted from blood, obtained in a trial of the OX40 agonist ivuxolimab. This clonotype was sampled from an adult with an advanced solid tumor such as melanoma, head and neck, liver or kidney cancer. This sequence joins TRBV11-3 and TRBJ2-3; D is unclear. The chain's CDR3 is CASSLGGSTDTQYF. The CDR3 nucleotides are TGTGCCAGCAGCTTAGGGGGTAGCACAGATACGCAGTATTTT.